The clone carrying this T cell receptor beta chain was seen only a few times. The antigen is unknown. The data stem from a study of T cell responses to AZD1222 COVID-19 vaccine. Per germline, CDR1 SNHLY and CDR2 FYNNEI. The CDR3 is 14 residues long. V dropped 4 bases and J dropped 6; count of bases not matched to a gene: 6. Only in-frame clones appear in the TCRdb table, and some are missing; sequencing was by immunoSEQ multiplex PCR. The table has tens of thousands of clones, more than 75% seen once; the top ten hold 8.5% to 10%. Broader study findings: Among vaccine-associated CD4 TCRs, coverage spanned spike, with dominance at 160-218 and 743-854. Reports say nearly half of spike-specific TCRs go after unmutated variant regions. Females made up more of the donors, who were largely white British, and clonal diversity may have come out too low.

The sequence was collected from an adult in good health. The rearrangement uses TRBV2 and TRBJ1-2; 9 nucleotides align to TRBD1. This specimen was peripheral blood, taken on day 0 of AZD1222 vaccination. For the CDR3, the DNA is TGTGCCAGCAGTGCTTTAACAGGGGGCCATGGCTACACCTTC. This codes for CASSALTGGHGYTF.